This T cell receptor beta chain emerged from a study of response to subunit inactivated influenza vaccine. Study findings and constraints: Few additional T cells are recruited per seasonal influenza vaccination, authors suggested.

This clonotype was counted between two and nine times. The antigen remains undetermined. TCRdb used MiXCR to reprocess the RT-PCR reads, holding one entry per CDR3 protein. Of approximately 300,000 distinct CDR3 sequences listed, about 20% were seen once; the top ten hold around 10%. The TCR sequence derives from a man aged 45 to 70 who received an inactivated influenza vaccine. The material sequenced was PBMCs from blood, taken less than 22 months after vaccination.

The CDR3 loop reads CASSLPAGSGYTF. The CDR3 bases are TGTGCCAGCAGTTTACCTGCGGGGAGTGGCTACACCTTC. The chain is built from TRBV12-3 or TRBV12-4 and TRBJ1-2; no clear D. This CDR3 contains 13 residues. V dropped 2 bases and J dropped 7 bases, with 11 bases sitting between them.